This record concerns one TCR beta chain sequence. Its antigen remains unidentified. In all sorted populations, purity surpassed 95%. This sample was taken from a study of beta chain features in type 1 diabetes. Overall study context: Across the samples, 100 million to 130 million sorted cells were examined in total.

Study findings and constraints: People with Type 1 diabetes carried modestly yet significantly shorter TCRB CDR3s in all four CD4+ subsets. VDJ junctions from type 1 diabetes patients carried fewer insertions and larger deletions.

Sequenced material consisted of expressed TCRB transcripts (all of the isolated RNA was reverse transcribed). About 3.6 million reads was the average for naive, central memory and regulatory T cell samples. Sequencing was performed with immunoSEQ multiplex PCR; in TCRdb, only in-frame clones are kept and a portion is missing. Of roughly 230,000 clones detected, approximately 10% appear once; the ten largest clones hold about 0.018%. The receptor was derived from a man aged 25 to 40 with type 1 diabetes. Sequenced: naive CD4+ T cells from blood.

CDR3 nucleotides: TGTGCCAGCAGCCATCCAGAAAACACTGAAGCTTTCTTT. Amino acid sequence: CASSHPENTEAFF. The gene calls are TRBV4-2 and TRBJ1-1, with D unresolved. The germline V gene has CDR1 LGHNA and CDR2 YNFKEQ. V lost 3 bases and J 2 bases, leaving 7 bases between the germline ends. This CDR3 spans 13 amino acids.